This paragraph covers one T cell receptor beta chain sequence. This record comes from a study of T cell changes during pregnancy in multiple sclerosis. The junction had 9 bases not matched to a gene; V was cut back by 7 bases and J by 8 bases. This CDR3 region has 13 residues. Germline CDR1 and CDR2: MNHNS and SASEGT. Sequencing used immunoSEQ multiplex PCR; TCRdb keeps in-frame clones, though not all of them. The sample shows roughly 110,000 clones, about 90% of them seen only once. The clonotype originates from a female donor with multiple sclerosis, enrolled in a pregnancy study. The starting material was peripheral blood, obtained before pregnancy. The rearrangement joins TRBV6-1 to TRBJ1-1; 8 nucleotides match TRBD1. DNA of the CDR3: TGTGCCAGCAAAACCACCGGACAGGGAGAAGCTTTCTTT. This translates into CASKTTGQGEAFF.